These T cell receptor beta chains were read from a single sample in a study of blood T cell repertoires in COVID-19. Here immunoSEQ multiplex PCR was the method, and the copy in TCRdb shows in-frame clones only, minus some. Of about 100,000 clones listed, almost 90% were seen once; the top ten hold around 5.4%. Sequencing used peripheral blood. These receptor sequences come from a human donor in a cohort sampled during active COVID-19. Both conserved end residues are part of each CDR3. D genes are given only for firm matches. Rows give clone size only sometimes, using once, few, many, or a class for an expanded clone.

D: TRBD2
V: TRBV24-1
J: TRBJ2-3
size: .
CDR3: CATSGLGGRRTDTQYF
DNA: TGTGCCACCAGTGGCCTAGGCGGGAGACGCACAGATACGCAGTATTTT

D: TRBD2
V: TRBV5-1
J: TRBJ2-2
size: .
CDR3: CASIPGLAGGTGELFF
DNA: TGCGCCAGCATCCCGGGACTAGCGGGAGGTACCGGGGAGCTGTTTTTT

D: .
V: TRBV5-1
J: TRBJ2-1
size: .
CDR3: CASSLEASRDDEQFF
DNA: TGCGCCAGCAGCTTGGAAGCGTCCAGGGATGATGAGCAGTTCTTC

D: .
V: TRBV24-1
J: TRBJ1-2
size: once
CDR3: CATSDPLGGQGPNYGYTF
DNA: TGTGCCACCAGTGATCCCCTGGGCGGCCAGGGTCCAAACTATGGCTACACCTTC

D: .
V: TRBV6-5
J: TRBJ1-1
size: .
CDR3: CASSYSSTGNTEAFF
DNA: TGTGCCAGCAGTTACTCGAGTACGGGGAACACTGAAGCTTTCTTT

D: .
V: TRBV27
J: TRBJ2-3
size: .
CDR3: CASTHRVMGTDTQYF
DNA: TGTGCCAGCACCCACAGGGTTATGGGCACAGATACGCAGTATTTT

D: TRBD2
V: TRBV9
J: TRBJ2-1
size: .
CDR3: CASSPRGQAGGGNEQFF
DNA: TGTGCCAGCAGCCCACGCGGGCAAGCGGGAGGCGGCAATGAGCAGTTCTTC

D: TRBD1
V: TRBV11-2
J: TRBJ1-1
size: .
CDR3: CASSLGPDRATEAFF
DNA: TGTGCCAGCAGCTTAGGACCGGACAGGGCTACTGAAGCTTTCTTT

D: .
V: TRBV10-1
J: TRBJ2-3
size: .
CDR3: CASSEHLTTDTQYF
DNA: TGCGCCAGCAGTGAACATCTGACAACAGATACGCAGTATTTT

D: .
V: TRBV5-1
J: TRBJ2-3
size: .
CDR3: CASSLGSAGVADTQYF
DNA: TGCGCCAGCAGCTTGGGTTCGGCAGGGGTTGCAGATACGCAGTATTTT

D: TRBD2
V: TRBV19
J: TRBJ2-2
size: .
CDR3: CATPGGGGDTGELFF
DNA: TGTGCCACCCCGGGGGGGGGAGGGGACACCGGGGAGCTGTTTTTT

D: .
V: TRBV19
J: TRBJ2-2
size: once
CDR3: CASRIPGGFGELFF
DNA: TGTGCCAGTAGGATCCCCGGGGGTTTCGGGGAGCTGTTTTTT

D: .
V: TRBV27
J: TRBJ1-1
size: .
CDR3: CASSFGGTWTEAFF
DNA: TGTGCCAGCAGTTTTGGAGGGACTTGGACTGAAGCTTTCTTT

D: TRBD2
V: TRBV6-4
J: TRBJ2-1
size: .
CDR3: CASSDSREASEQFF
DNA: TGTGCCAGCAGTGACTCGCGGGAGGCGAGCGAGCAGTTCTTC

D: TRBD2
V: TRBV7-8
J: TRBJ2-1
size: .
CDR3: CASSIGAGGVINEQFF
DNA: TGTGCCAGCAGCATAGGGGCGGGAGGTGTAATCAATGAGCAGTTCTTC

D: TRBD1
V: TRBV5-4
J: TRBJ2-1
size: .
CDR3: CASSLGPGGNEQFF
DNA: TGTGCCAGCAGCTTGGGGCCAGGGGGTAATGAGCAGTTCTTC

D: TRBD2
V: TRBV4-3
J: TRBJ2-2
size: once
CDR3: CASSQGTSGANTGELFF
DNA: TGCGCCAGCAGCCAAGGGACTAGCGGGGCGAACACCGGGGAGCTGTTTTTT

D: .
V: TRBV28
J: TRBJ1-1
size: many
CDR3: CASSFKFRGGATEAFF
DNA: TGTGCCAGCAGTTTCAAATTCCGGGGGGGAGCCACTGAAGCTTTCTTT

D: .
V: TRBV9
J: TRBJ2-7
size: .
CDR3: CASSDNYEQYF
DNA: TGTGCCAGCAGCGATAACTACGAGCAGTACTTC

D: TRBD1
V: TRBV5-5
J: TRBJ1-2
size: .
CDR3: CASSQTGGGNGYTF
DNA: TGTGCCAGCAGCCAAACAGGGGGCGGAAATGGCTACACCTTC

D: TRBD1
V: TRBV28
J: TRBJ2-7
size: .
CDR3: CASSSPGQGSYEQYF
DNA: TGTGCCAGCAGTTCTCCAGGACAGGGGTCCTACGAGCAGTACTTC

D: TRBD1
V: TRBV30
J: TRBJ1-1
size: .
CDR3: CAWSPGGAYTEAFF
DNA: TGTGCCTGGAGTCCAGGGGGCGCTTACACTGAAGCTTTCTTT

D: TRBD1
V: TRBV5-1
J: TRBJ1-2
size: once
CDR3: CASSLSDRGLDGYTF
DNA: TGCGCCAGCAGCTTGTCGGACAGGGGGCTCGATGGCTACACCTTC

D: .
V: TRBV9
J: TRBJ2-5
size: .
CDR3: CASSAQLTSGQETQYF
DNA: TGTGCCAGCAGCGCCCAACTGACGTCGGGGCAAGAGACCCAGTACTTC

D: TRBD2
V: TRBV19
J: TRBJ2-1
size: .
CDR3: CASREAGGGFF
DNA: TGTGCCAGTAGAGAAGCGGGAGGGGGGTTCTTC

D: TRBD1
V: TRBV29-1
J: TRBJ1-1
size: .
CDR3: CSGRTGFSTEAFF
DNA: TGCAGCGGACGGACAGGGTTTAGTACTGAAGCTTTCTTT

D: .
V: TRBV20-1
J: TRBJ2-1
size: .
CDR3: CSARDTYSPFF
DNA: TGCAGTGCTAGAGATACTTATTCCCCGTTCTTC

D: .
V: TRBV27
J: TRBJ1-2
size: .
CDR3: CASSLFRGGFYGYTF
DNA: TGTGCCAGCAGTTTATTCAGGGGAGGGTTCTATGGCTACACCTTC

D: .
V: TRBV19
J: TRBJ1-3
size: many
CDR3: CASSTSTYAGNTIYF
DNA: TGTGCCAGTAGTACCTCGACTTATGCTGGAAACACCATATATTTT

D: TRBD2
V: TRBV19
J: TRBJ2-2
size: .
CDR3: CASSPRGSGLSTGELFF
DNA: TGTGCCAGTAGCCCTCGGGGTAGCGGGCTTTCCACCGGGGAGCTGTTTTTT

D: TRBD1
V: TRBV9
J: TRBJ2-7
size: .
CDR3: CASSPGTGTYEQYF
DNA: TGTGCCAGCAGCCCAGGGACAGGAACCTACGAGCAGTACTTC

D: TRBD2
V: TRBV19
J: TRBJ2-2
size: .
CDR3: CASSIPLWRGSNTGELFF
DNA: TGTGCCAGTAGTATCCCCTTGTGGCGCGGGAGTAACACCGGGGAGCTGTTTTTT

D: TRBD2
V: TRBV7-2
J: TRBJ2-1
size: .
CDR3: CASSLHGGSSGTEQFF
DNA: TGTGCCAGCAGCTTGCACGGGGGGTCTAGCGGAACTGAGCAGTTCTTC

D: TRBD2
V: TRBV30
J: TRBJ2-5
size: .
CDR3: CAWSPGLAGAETQYF
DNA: TGTGCCTGGAGCCCGGGACTAGCGGGAGCAGAGACCCAGTACTTC

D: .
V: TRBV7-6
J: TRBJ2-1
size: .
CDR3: CASSLDLPTNEQFF
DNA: TGTGCCAGCAGCTTAGACTTACCAACTAATGAGCAGTTCTTC

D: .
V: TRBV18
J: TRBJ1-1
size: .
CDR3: CASSPKTGNTEAFF
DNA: TGTGCCAGCTCACCAAAAACAGGGAACACTGAAGCTTTCTTT

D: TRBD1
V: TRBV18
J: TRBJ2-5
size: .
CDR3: CASSPPSTGGLKTQYF
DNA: TGTGCCAGCTCACCACCGTCGACAGGGGGGCTAAAGACCCAGTACTTC

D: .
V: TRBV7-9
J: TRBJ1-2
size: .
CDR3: CASSPWTDSTF
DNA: TGTGCCAGCAGCCCATGGACAGACTCCACCTTC

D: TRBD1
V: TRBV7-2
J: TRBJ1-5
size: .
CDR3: CASSPGQGMQPQHF
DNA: TGTGCCAGCAGCCCAGGACAGGGAATGCAGCCCCAGCATTTT

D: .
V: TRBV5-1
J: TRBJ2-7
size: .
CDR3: CASSVGTYSYEQYF
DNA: TGCGCCAGCAGCGTCGGGACATACTCCTACGAGCAGTACTTC

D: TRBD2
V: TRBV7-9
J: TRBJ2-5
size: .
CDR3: CASSLGGLAGGQETQYF
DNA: TGTGCCAGCAGCTTAGGAGGACTAGCGGGAGGGCAAGAGACCCAGTACTTC

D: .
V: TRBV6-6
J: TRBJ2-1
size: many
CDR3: CASTSPRRNEQFF
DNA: TGTGCCAGCACCTCTCCTAGACGCAATGAGCAGTTCTTC

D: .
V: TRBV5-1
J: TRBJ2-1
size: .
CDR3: CASSLVGRDYNEQFF
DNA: TGCGCCAGCAGCTTGGTTGGGAGAGACTACAATGAGCAGTTCTTC

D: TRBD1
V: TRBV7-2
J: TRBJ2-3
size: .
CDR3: CASSLGTGITDTQYF
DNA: TGTGCCAGCAGCCTCGGGACAGGGATCACAGATACGCAGTATTTT

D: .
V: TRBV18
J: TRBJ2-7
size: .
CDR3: CASSPGTGGSTYEQYF
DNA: TGTGCCAGCTCACCAGGTACGGGGGGCTCAACCTACGAGCAGTACTTC

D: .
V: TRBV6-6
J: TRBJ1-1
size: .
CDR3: CASRDLQENTEAFF
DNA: TGTGCCAGCAGGGACCTACAGGAGAACACTGAAGCTTTCTTT

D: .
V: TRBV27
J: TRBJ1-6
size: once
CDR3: CASSNGGNGYNSPLHF
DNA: TGTGCCAGCAGCAATGGGGGGAACGGGTATAATTCACCCCTCCACTTT

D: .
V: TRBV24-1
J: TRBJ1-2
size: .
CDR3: CATSDTQGTEDYGYTF
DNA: TGTGCCACCAGTGACACACAGGGTACCGAGGACTATGGCTACACCTTC

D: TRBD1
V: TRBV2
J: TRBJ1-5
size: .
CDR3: CACQQGQGYQPQHF
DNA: TGTGCCTGCCAGCAAGGACAGGGTTATCAGCCCCAGCATTTT

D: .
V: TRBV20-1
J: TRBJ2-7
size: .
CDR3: CSAIDRLSSYEQYF
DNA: TGCAGTGCTATTGACAGGCTGAGCTCCTACGAGCAGTACTTC

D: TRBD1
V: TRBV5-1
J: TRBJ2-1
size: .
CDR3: CASSLFGTEVNEQFF
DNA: TGCGCCAGCAGCTTATTTGGGACAGAAGTGAATGAGCAGTTCTTC

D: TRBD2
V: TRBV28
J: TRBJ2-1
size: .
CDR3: CASSSEGREKAYNEQFF
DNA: TGTGCCAGCAGTTCCGAGGGGCGGGAGAAGGCCTACAATGAGCAGTTCTTC

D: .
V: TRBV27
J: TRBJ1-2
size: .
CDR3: CASSLAPGYGYTF
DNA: TGTGCCAGCAGTTTAGCACCAGGATATGGCTACACCTTC

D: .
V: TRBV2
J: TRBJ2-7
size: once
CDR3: CASSEAIRVEQYF
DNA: TGTGCCAGCAGTGAAGCAATCAGGGTTGAGCAGTACTTC

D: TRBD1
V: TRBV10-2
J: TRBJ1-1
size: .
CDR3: CASSDRTGGWTEAFF
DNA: TGCGCCAGCAGTGATAGGACAGGGGGCTGGACTGAAGCTTTCTTT

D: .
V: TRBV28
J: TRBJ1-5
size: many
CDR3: CASQYRGNQPQHF
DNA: TGTGCCAGCCAGTACAGGGGCAATCAGCCCCAGCATTTT

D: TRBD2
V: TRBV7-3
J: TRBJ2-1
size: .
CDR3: CASSLSGAGVGNEQFF
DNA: TGTGCCAGCAGCTTATCTGGGGCGGGAGTAGGGAATGAGCAGTTCTTC